This T cell receptor (beta chain) was recovered during a study of shared clonotypes between healthy human individuals. The replicate PCRs on unsorted PBMC were given 250 to 300 ng DNA, which is about 30,000 T cell genomes. Unsorted PBMCs provided DNA that was sequenced on ten immunoSEQ deep assay plates. Generated by immunoSEQ multiplex PCR, the TCRdb table keeps only in-frame clones and is missing some. The repertoire holds around 440,000 clones, with 70% to 80% as singletons. This clone was recorded a few times. Sequenced input: PBMCs. The clonotype comes from a woman between 40 and 50 years old in good health. Some clones in this sample may be carry-over from other donors' samples.

The CDR3 nucleotides read TGTGCCAGCAGCTTGGGACAGGTTAGCAATCAGCCCCAGCATTTT. This encodes CASSLGQVSNQPQHF. This rearrangement joins TRBV5-8 to TRBJ1-5; D is possibly TRBD1 (6 bases). Germline V lookup: CDR1 SGHTS, CDR2 YDEGEE. V lost 0 bases and J 0 bases, leaving 7 bases between the germline ends. The CDR3 loop spans 15 amino acids.